This section outlines one TCR beta chain sequence together with its context. Antigen: not known. This CDR3 is 15 amino acids long. Trimming stripped 0 bases from V and 2 bases from J, with 9 bases between. Germline V gene lookup returns CDR1 SGHDT and CDR2 YYEEEE. This record comes from a study of T cells in narcolepsy. Study outcomes and limitations: Same-patient CSF and blood CD4+ T cell clonotypes included HCRT-specific and TRIB2-specific autoreactive ones. In some patient and control memory CD4+ samples, autoreactive clones were absent. Reportedly, autoreactive clonotypes were serially detected in patients' blood but not controls'.

Assay used: immunoSEQ multiplex PCR; TCRdb lists only in-frame clones, some missing. The data show more than 30,000 clones, with roughly four fifths seen just once and over 0.95% held by the top ten. The chain carries TRBV5-6 and TRBJ1-5; a possible D gene is TRBD1 (6 bases). The source of this sequence is a human donor with narcolepsy. The specimen was CD45RA- memory CD4+ T cells from PBMCs. The CDR3 region has the DNA TGTGCCAGCAGCTTGGAGGCAGGGGGCAATCAGCCCCAGCATTTT. It encodes CASSLEAGGNQPQHF.